The T cell receptor beta chain described here comes from a study of Ad26.COV2.S vaccination and SARS-CoV-2 variants. Whole-study context: Administration of Ad26.COV2.S was intramuscular, either once or twice 56 days apart. Findings and caveats of the study: Across vaccine and placebo recipients, the breadth of non-spike TCRs was similar.

Per germline, CDR1 MNHEY and CDR2 SVGEGT. This CDR3 spans 17 amino acids. V lost 4 bases and J lost 3; bases outside the gene matches: 12. Treatment defined: about 20 received Ad26.COV2.S at low or high dose, single or two shots; 5 received placebo; per-sample allocation not given. Specimens were obtained on day 63 following the first vaccine or placebo injection. Some clones are missing from TCRdb's copy, which holds only in-frame ones; the method was immunoSEQ multiplex PCR. The sample includes around 240,000 clones, 85% to 90% seen only once; the top ten take about 10%. A note on this clone: What it recognizes is unknown.

This sequence originates from a person between 18 and 59 years old who received the Ad26.COV2.S COVID-19 vaccine or a placebo. The chain recombines TRBV6-2 or TRBV6-3 with TRBJ2-7, with TRBD1 identical over 10 bases. The source was peripheral blood, collected in a trial of Ad26.COV2.S vaccine versus placebo. The CDR3 nucleotides are TGTGCCAGCAGTTCCGGGACAGGGGCGATGGTTTTCTACGAGCAGTACTTC. Translation: CASSSGTGAMVFYEQYF.